The entry below gives a single TCR beta chain sequence along with its context. This record comes from a study of cytomegalovirus exposure and HLA in healthy donors. The CDR3 extends over 18 amino acids. J gave up 1 base and V 5 bases, and 14 bases lay outside the gene matches. Looked up from germline, CDR1 is SQVTM and CDR2 is ANQGSEA. Primers: 60 Vbeta forward and 13 Jbeta reverse. Method: immunoSEQ multiplex PCR; TCRdb's copy keeps in-frame clones and lacks some. The table lists 99,000 or so clones, over 75% of them singletons. The gene calls are TRBV29-1 and TRBJ2-3, with 11 bases that match TRBD2. This receptor was obtained from a female donor in good health and CMV-seropositive. The specimen was PBMCs. This CDR3 is CSVTSRGSGGDGTDTQYF. CDR3 nucleotide sequence: TGCAGCGTTACCAGCCGGGGTAGCGGGGGGGACGGCACAGATACGCAGTATTTT.